These 28 T cell receptor beta chains were all obtained from the same sample, sequenced in a study of blood T cell repertoires in COVID-19. Using immunoSEQ multiplex PCR, the repertoire was profiled, and TCRdb retains in-frame clones only, with some absent. The repertoire holds 150,000 or so clones, with roughly 87% as singletons. The specimen sequenced was PBMCs or T cells enriched from blood (not recorded which). The receptors here all came from a human donor with acute COVID-19. The donor label of this sample is uncertain.

V is TRBV4-3 and J is TRBJ1-2, with D tentatively TRBD1 (5 bases). The CDR3 totals 15 residues. Germline V CDR1 and CDR2: LGHNA, YSLEER. V was trimmed by 4 bases and J by 0 bases, leaving 12 bases between them. CDR3 sequence: CASSPWGRANYGYTF. The CDR3 bases are TGCGCCAGCAGCCCGTGGGGGAGGGCTAACTATGGCTACACCTTC.

The J gene is TRBJ1-1, the V gene TRBV30, with D possibly matching TRBD1 (5 bases). Germline-derived CDR1 and CDR2 are GTSNPN and SVGIG (reference sequence). The CDR3 runs 14 residues. Trimming stripped 2 bases from V and 2 bases from J, with 12 bases between. The CDR3 DNA sequence: TGTGCCTGGAGTCCAACAGGCTTTAACACTGAAGCTTTCTTT. Amino acid sequence: CAWSPTGFNTEAFF. The full variable domain, in which reference TRBV30 and TRBJ1-1 provide the parts outside the CDR3, is SQTIHQWPATLVQPVGSPLSLECTVEGTSNPNLYWYRQAAGRGLQLLFYSVGIGQISSEVPQNLSASRPQDRQFILSSKKLLLSDSGFYLCAWSPTGFNTEAFFGQGTRLTVV.

The chain employs TRBV6-5 and TRBJ2-7; D is unclear. CDR1 is MNHEY, CDR2 SVGAGI, per germline. The CDR3 runs 11 residues. Trimming stripped 1 base from V and 5 bases from J, with 3 bases between. The CDR3 DNA is TGTGCCAGCAGTTACTTCGACGAGCAGTACTTC. Protein: CASSYFDEQYF.

This clone was seen once. V is TRBV4-3 and J is TRBJ1-5, with TRBD1 matching over 9 bases. With V trimmed by 3 bases and J by 3 bases, 3 bases remained unmatched. There are 15 residues in the CDR3. Germline CDR1 reads LGHNA; CDR2 reads YSLEER. The CDR3 DNA follows: TGCGCCAGCAGCCACAGGACAGGGGACAATCAGCCCCAGCATTTT. Protein: CASSHRTGDNQPQHF.

This clone has only one observation. CDR3 protein: CASSLALAVPGDTQYF. As DNA, the CDR3 is TGTGCCAGCAGCTTGGCGCTAGCGGTTCCAGGGGATACGCAGTATTTT. V usage is TRBV5-4 and J usage is TRBJ2-3; 7 bases are a match to TRBD2. V was pared by 0 bases and J by 6 bases, with 10 bases of the junction left unmatched. Germline assignment: CDR1 SGHNT and CDR2 YYREEE (reference sequence). CDR3 length: 16 amino acids.

This clone was picked up a small number of times. The rearrangement uses TRBV2 and TRBJ1-3, with TRBD1 matching 9 bases. The germline gives CDR1 SNHLY, CDR2 FYNNEI. This CDR3 is built from 14 residues. The J segment lost 4 bases and the V segment lost 6 bases, leaving 4 bases of the junction unmatched. The CDR3 DNA follows: TGTGCCAGCAGCGGACAGGGGTTCGGAAACACCATATATTTT. The encoded protein is CASSGQGFGNTIYF.

The count of this clone is one. The genes are TRBV7-9 and TRBJ1-3; D gene unclear. With 1 base removed from V and 2 bases from J, the gap between germline ends came to 9 bases. From germline, CDR1 is SEHNR and CDR2 FQNEAQ (reference sequence). This CDR3 has 15 residues. The CDR3 bases are TGTGCCAGCAGCTTAGGAGCCGGGGCTGGAAACACCATATATTTT. The encoded protein is CASSLGAGAGNTIYF.

There are a few counts of this clone. V is TRBV2 and J is TRBJ2-5; a weak D match, TRBD1 (5 bases). Germline V gene lookup returns CDR1 SNHLY and CDR2 FYNNEI. CDR3 size: 13 residues. Trimming left V 5 bases short and J 7 bases short, with 14 bases between. Here the CDR3 reads CASSKRGYVTQYF. The DNA for the CDR3 is TGTGCCAGCAGTAAAAGGGGTTACGTGACCCAGTACTTC.

The chain carries TRBV6-2 or TRBV6-3 and TRBJ1-2; 9 bases line up with TRBD1. The CDR3 length is 14 residues. Trimming took 5 bases from V and 6 from J; bases not matched to a gene: 7. Per the germline V gene, CDR1 is MNHEY and CDR2 is SVGEGT. The CDR3 reads CASSRRQGVDGYTF. DNA for the CDR3: TGTGCCAGCAGTCGCCGACAGGGGGTCGATGGCTACACCTTC.

The rearrangement uses TRBV5-1 and TRBJ1-2; TRBD1 matches at 7 bases. The CDR3 is made up of 15 amino acids. Looked up from germline, CDR1 is SGHRS and CDR2 is YFSETQ. With 0 bases clipped from V and 3 bases from J, the junction kept 5 bases outside the gene matches. The CDR3 is CASSLEVGGDYGYTF. The CDR3, as DNA: TGCGCCAGCAGCTTGGAAGTAGGGGGCGACTATGGCTACACCTTC.

V is TRBV11-2 and J is TRBJ1-1; the match to TRBD1 covers 7 bases. The CDR3 is 15 amino acids. V dropped 4 bases and J dropped 4; count of bases not matched to a gene: 9. Per the germline V gene, CDR1 is SGHAT and CDR2 is FQNNGV. CDR3 loop: CASSSHRGSSTEAFF. The CDR3 region has the DNA TGTGCCAGCAGCTCCCACAGGGGTTCGAGCACTGAAGCTTTCTTT. Full variable domain (remainder filled in from reference TRBV11-2 and TRBJ1-1): EAGVAQSPRYKIIEKRQSVAFWCNPISGHATLYWYQQILGQGPKLLIQFQNNGVVDDSQLPKDRFSAERLKGVDSTLKIQPAKLEDSAVYLCASSSHRGSSTEAFFGQGTRLTVV.

The genes are TRBV5-1 and TRBJ2-7, with TRBD1 identical over 9 bases. Germline-derived CDR1 and CDR2 are SGHRS and YFSETQ. This CDR3 is 15 amino acids long. After removal of 4 bases from V and 5 bases from J, the junction contained 10 bases not matched to a gene. The CDR3 DNA reads TGCGCCAGCAGCCCCAGAGCCCGGGACAGGGACGAGCAGTACTTC. Translated, it gives CASSPRARDRDEQYF. Filled out from reference TRBV5-1 and TRBJ2-7, the complete variable domain reads KAGVTQTPRYLIKTRGQQVTLSCSPISGHRSVSWYQQTPGQGLQFLFEYFSETQRNKGNFPGRFSGRQFSNSRSEMNVSTLELGDSALYLCASSPRARDRDEQYFGPGTRLTVT.

The chain employs TRBV19 and TRBJ2-1, with 8 bases matching TRBD2. J was trimmed by 4 bases and V by 8 bases; bases with no gene match: 4. This CDR3 spans 13 amino acids. Germline V gives CDR1 LNHDA, CDR2 SQIVND (reference sequence). CDR3: CASVSGAYNEQFF. CDR3 nucleotide sequence: TGTGCCAGTGTTAGCGGGGCTTACAATGAGCAGTTCTTC.

The gene calls are TRBV18 and TRBJ1-5, with D hard to call. The CDR3 runs to 15 residues. V lost 4 bases and J 2 bases, leaving 12 bases between the germline ends. Looked up from germline, CDR1 is KGHSH and CDR2 is LQKENI. The CDR3 DNA follows: TGTGCCAGCTCACTCCAGAAAGAGGGCAATCAGCCCCAGCATTTT. Protein: CASSLQKEGNQPQHF.

This chain uses TRBV4-2 with TRBJ2-5; 11 bases fit TRBD2. V was clipped by 0 bases and J by 2 bases; unmatched bases: 8. The CDR3 is 18 amino acids. Per the germline V gene, CDR1 is LGHNA and CDR2 is YNFKEQ. The CDR3 DNA is TGTGCCAGCAGCCAAGATCATAGCGGGGGGGCTCGACAAGAGACCCAGTACTTC. Translating it yields CASSQDHSGGARQETQYF.

The chain employs TRBV14 and TRBJ2-1, with D possibly being TRBD2 (7 bases). The germline V and J ends were trimmed by 5 bases and 1 base, with 21 bases remaining between them. CDR1 is SGHDN and CDR2 is FVKESK in the germline V gene. This CDR3 region has 18 residues. The CDR3 spells CASSSLGGVSLSYNEQFF. As DNA, the CDR3 is TGTGCCAGCAGCTCCCTAGGGGGGGTTTCCCTGTCCTACAATGAGCAGTTCTTC.

The CDR3 sequence is CASSERLAGGLVKDTQYF. CDR3 in DNA: TGTGCCAGCAGTGAACGGTTAGCGGGGGGGCTCGTGAAGGATACGCAGTATTTT. This chain uses TRBV25-1 with TRBJ2-3, with 11 bases that match TRBD2. V was pared by 2 bases and J by 6 bases, with 13 bases of the junction left unmatched. The CDR3 runs 18 residues. The V gene's germline CDR1 is MGHDK and CDR2 SYGVNS.

This clone was seen once. V and J are TRBV19 and TRBJ2-1; possible D gene TRBD2, 5 bases. Germline CDR1 reads LNHDA; CDR2 reads SQIVND (reference sequence). This CDR3 is built from 15 residues. Trimming removed 3 bases from V and 5 bases from J, with 14 bases in between. CDR3 nucleotides: TGTGCCAGTAGTATTTCCCACGGGCGGGACAATGAGCAGTTCTTC. Translating it yields CASSISHGRDNEQFF.

This clone was found many times. This chain uses TRBV10-1 with TRBJ2-5; TRBD1 is a possible D gene (5 bases). The CDR3 covers 9 residues. Germline CDR1 is WNHNN and CDR2 is SYGVQD (reference sequence). With 10 bases removed from V and 7 bases from J, the gap between germline ends came to 7 bases. This chain's CDR3 is CAITGTQYF. The CDR3 DNA sequence: TGCGCCATAACAGGGACCCAGTACTTC.

V usage is TRBV6-2 or TRBV6-3 and J usage is TRBJ2-7; TRBD2 matches at 11 bases. Unmatched junction bases numbered 7, after V lost 5 bases and J lost 4 bases. There are 15 residues in the CDR3. CDR1 is MNHEY, CDR2 SVGEGT, per germline. The CDR3 reads CASSPGLAGLYEQYF. In DNA form, the CDR3 reads TGTGCCAGCAGTCCCGGACTAGCGGGCTTGTACGAGCAGTACTTC.

The J gene is TRBJ2-7, the V gene TRBV13; D perhaps matches TRBD1 (7 bases). Per the germline V gene, CDR1 is PRHDT and CDR2 is FYEKMQ (reference sequence). This CDR3 contains 14 residues. Between the trimmed V and J ends, which lost 3 bases and 0 bases, there was a span of 9 bases. This chain's CDR3 is CASSLRDSSYEQYF. DNA for the CDR3: TGTGCCAGCAGCTTGCGGGACAGCTCCTACGAGCAGTACTTC.

V and J are TRBV11-2 and TRBJ2-1, with 10 bases fitting TRBD1. The CDR3 is 18 residues long. Trimming cost V 0 bases and J 3 bases; bases outside gene matches: 8. Germline assignment: CDR1 SGHAT and CDR2 FQNNGV. The CDR3 protein is CASSLDLPTGGLYNEQFF. CDR3 nucleotide sequence: TGTGCCAGCAGCTTAGACCTACCGACAGGGGGCCTCTACAATGAGCAGTTCTTC.

The chain carries TRBV2 and TRBJ2-5; maybe TRBD2 (5 bases). Germline V gene lookup returns CDR1 SNHLY and CDR2 FYNNEI. Deletions cut 7 bases from V and 3 bases from J, with 9 bases between. The CDR3 contains 12 residues. CDR3 nucleotide sequence: TGTGCCAGCATGGACTGGAAAGAGACCCAGTACTTC. This gives the protein CASMDWKETQYF.

This clone showed up just a few times. The chain employs TRBV19 and TRBJ1-5; tentatively, D is TRBD1 (5 bases). Germline CDR1 reads LNHDA; CDR2 reads SQIVND (reference sequence). V lost 3 bases to trimming and J lost 3 bases, with 12 bases between them. The CDR3 is 15 residues long. The CDR3 DNA reads TGTGCCAGTAGTATGAATCAGGGCCCCAATCAGCCCCAGCATTTT. The encoded protein is CASSMNQGPNQPQHF.

The chain has TRBV5-4 and TRBJ2-5; 9 positions match TRBD1. CDR1 is SGHNT and CDR2 is YYREEE in the germline V gene (reference sequence). The CDR3 consists of 17 residues. The V gene end was trimmed by 0 bases and the J gene end by 2 bases; junction bases not matched to a gene: 8. In DNA, the CDR3 is TGTGCCAGCAGCTTGGAGGGACAGGGATCCCCTCAAGAGACCCAGTACTTC. It is translated as CASSLEGQGSPQETQYF.

This chain connects TRBV14 to TRBJ1-4, with 7 nucleotides matching TRBD1. Germline V gene lookup returns CDR1 SGHDN and CDR2 FVKESK. This CDR3 is 15 amino acids long. V dropped 4 bases and J dropped 7; count of bases not matched to a gene: 9. CDR3 protein: CASSLRGRGVEKLFF. CDR3 in DNA: TGTGCCAGCAGCCTGAGGGGGCGCGGAGTTGAAAAACTGTTTTTT.

This rearrangement joins TRBV6-5 to TRBJ2-3; 7 nucleotides match TRBD1. The CDR3 totals 15 residues. The germline CDR1 and CDR2 sequences are MNHEY and SVGAGI. V was clipped by 5 bases and J by 4 bases; unmatched bases: 9. The CDR3 nucleotides read TGTGCCAGCAGTAGACAGGGTTGGAGCTCAGATACGCAGTATTTT. Its protein product is CASSRQGWSSDTQYF.

This rearrangement joins TRBV3-1 (or the pseudogene TRBV3-2) to TRBJ1-2, with 10 nucleotides matching TRBD1. The germline V gene has CDR1 LGHDT and CDR2 YNNKEL (reference sequence). After removal of 3 bases from V and 4 bases from J, the junction contained 5 bases not matched to a gene. This CDR3 is 15 amino acids long. The CDR3 loop is CASSHPGQGSYGYTF. In nucleotides, the CDR3 is TGTGCCAGCAGCCATCCGGGACAGGGGTCCTATGGCTACACCTTC.